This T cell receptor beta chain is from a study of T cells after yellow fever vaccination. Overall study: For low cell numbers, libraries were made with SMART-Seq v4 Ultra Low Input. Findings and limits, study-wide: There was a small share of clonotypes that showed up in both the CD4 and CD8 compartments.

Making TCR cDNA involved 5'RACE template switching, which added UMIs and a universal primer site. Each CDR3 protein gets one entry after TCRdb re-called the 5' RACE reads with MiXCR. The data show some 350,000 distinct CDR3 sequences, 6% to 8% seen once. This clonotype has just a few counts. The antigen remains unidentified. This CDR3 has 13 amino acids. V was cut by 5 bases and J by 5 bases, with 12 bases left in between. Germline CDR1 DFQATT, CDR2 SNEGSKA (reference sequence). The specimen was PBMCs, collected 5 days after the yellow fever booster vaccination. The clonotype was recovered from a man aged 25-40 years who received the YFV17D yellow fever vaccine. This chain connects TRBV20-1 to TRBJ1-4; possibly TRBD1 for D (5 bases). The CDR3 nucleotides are TGCAGTGCTTCGACAGACGAAAATGAAAAACTGTTTTTT. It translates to CSASTDENEKLFF.